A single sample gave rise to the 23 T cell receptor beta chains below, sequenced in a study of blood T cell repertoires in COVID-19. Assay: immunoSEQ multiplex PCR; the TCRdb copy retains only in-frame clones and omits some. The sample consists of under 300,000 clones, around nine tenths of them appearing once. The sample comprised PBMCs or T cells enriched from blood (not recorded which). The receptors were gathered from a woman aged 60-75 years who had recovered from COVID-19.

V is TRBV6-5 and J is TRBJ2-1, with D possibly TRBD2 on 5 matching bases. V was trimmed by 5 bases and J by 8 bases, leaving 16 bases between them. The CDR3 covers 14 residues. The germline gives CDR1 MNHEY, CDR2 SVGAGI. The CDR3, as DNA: TGTGCCAGCAGTCCTACTAGGGTTGGGCATGAGCAGTTCTTC. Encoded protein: CASSPTRVGHEQFF.

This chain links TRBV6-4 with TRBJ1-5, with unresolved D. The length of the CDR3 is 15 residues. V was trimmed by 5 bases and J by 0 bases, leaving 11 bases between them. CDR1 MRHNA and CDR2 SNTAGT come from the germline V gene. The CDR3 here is CASSRSADSNQPQHF. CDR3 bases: TGTGCCAGCAGTCGTTCAGCGGATAGCAATCAGCCCCAGCATTTT.

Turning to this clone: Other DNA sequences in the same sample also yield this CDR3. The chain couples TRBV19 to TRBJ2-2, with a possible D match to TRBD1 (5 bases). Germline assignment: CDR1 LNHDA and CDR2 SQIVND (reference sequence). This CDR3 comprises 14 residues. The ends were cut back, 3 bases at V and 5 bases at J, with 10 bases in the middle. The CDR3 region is CASSIQGRTGELFF. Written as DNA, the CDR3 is TGTGCCAGTAGTATCCAGGGTAGGACCGGGGAGCTGTTTTTT.

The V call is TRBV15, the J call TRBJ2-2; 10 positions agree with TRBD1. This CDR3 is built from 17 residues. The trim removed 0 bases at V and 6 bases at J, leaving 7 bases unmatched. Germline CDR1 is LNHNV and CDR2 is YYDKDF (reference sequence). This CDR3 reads CATSRDIDRGRAGELFF. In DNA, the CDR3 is TGTGCCACCAGCAGAGATATCGACAGGGGGCGCGCCGGGGAGCTGTTTTTT.

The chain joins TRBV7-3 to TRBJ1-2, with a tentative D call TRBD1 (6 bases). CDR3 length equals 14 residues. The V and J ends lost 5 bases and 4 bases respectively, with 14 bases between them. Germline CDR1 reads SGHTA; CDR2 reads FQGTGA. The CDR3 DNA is TGTGCCAGCAGCCCAGGACAGAGCCCCTATGGCTACACCTTC. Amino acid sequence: CASSPGQSPYGYTF.

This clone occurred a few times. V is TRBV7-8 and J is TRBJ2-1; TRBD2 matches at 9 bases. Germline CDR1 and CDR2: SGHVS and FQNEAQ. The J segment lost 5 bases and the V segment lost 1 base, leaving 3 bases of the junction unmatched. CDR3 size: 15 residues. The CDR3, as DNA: TGTGCCAGCAGCTTAGGGCTAGCGGGAAACAATGAGCAGTTCTTC. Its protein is CASSLGLAGNNEQFF.

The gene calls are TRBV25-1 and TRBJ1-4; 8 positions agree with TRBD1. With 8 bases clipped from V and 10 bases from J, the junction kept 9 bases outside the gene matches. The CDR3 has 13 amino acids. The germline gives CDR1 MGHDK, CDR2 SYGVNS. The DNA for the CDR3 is TGTGCCAGCGGATGGACAGGGTTCCGAAAACTGTTTTTT. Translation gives CASGWTGFRKLFF. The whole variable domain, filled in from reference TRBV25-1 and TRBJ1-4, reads EADIYQTPRYLVIGTGKKITLECSQTMGHDKMYWYQQDPGMELHLIHYSYGVNSTEKGDLSSESTVSRIRTEHFPLTLESARPSHTSQYLCASGWTGFRKLFFGSGTQLSVL.

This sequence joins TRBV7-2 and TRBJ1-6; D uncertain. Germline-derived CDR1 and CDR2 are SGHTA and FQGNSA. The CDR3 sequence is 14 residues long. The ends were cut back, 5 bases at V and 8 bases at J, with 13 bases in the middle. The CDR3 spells CASSLSPPYSPLHF. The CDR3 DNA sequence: TGTGCCAGCAGCCTCTCCCCCCCCTATTCACCCCTCCACTTT.

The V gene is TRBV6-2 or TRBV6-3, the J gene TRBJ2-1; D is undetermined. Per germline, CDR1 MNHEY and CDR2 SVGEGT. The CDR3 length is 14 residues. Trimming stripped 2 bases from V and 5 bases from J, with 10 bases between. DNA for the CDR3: TGTGCCAGCAGTTACCTATCCACCGACAATGAGCAGTTCTTC. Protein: CASSYLSTDNEQFF.

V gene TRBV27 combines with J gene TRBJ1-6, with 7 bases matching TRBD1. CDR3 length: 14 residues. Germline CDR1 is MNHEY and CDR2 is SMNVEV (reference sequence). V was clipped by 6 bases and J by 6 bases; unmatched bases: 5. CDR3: CASSRGGSNSPLHF. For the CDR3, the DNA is TGTGCCAGCAGCAGAGGGGGCTCTAATTCACCCCTCCACTTT.

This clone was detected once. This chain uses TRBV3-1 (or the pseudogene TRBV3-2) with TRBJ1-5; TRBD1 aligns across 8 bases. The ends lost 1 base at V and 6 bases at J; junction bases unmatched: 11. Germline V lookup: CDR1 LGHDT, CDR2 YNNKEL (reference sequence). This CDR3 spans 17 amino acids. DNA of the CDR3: TGTGCCAGCAGCCAAGGCCCCCGGGACAGGCATACTCAGCCCCAGCATTTT. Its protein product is CASSQGPRDRHTQPQHF.

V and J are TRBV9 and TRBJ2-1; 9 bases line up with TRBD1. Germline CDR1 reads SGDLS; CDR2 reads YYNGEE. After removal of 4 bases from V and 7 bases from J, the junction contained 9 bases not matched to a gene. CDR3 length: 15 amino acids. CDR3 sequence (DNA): TGTGCCAGCAGCACTCGACAGGGGGATGGGAATGAGCAGTTCTTC. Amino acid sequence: CASSTRQGDGNEQFF.

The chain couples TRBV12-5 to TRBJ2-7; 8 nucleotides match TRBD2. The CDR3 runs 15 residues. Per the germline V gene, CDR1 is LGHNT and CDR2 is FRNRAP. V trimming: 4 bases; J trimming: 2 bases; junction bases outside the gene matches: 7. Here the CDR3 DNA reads TGTGCTAGTGGTTCATCCGGGACTAGAGCCTACGAGCAGTACTTC. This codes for CASGSSGTRAYEQYF. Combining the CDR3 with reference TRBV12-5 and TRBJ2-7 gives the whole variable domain DARVTQTPRHKVTEMGQEVTMRCQPILGHNTVFWYRQTMMQGLELLAYFRNRAPLDDSGMPKDRFSAEMPDATLATLKIQPSEPRDSAVYFCASGSSGTRAYEQYFGPGTRLTVT.

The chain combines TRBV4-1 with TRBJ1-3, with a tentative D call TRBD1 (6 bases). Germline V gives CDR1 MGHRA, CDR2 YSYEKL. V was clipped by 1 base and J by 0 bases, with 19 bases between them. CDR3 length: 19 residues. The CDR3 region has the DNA TGCGCCAGCAGCCAAGGAAGGTGGGAAACAGGGAGCTCTGGAAACACCATATATTTT. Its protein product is CASSQGRWETGSSGNTIYF.

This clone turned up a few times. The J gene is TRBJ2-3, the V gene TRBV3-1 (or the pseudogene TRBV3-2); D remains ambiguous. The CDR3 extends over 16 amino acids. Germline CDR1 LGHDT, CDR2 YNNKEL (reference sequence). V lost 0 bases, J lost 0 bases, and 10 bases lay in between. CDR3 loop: CASSQDLGASTDTQYF. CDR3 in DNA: TGTGCCAGCAGCCAAGATCTCGGAGCGAGCACAGATACGCAGTATTTT.

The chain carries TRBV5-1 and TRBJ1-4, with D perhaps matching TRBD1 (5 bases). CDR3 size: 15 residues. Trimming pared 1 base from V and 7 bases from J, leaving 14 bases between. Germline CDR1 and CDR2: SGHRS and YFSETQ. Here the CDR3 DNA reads TGCGCCAGCAGCTTGTTGGGCCAGGGAGGTGAAAAACTGTTTTTT. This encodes CASSLLGQGGEKLFF.

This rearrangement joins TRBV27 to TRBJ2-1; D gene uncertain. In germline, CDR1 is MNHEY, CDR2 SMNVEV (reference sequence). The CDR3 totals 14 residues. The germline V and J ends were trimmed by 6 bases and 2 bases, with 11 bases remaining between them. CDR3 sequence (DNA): TGTGCCAGCAGATACGCTAGTACCTACAATGAGCAGTTCTTC. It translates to CASRYASTYNEQFF.

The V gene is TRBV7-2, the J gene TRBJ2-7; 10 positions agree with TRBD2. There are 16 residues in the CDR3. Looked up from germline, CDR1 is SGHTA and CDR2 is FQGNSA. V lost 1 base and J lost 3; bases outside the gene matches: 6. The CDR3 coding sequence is TGTGCCAGCAGCTTAGATCTCCCTAGCGGGAGCTACGAGCAGTACTTC. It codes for CASSLDLPSGSYEQYF.

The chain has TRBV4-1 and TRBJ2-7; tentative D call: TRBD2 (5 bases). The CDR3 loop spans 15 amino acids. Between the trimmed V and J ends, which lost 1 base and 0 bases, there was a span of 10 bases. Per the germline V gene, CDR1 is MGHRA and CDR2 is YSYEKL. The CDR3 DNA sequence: TGCGCCAGCAGCCAAGGCAGTGGGAGCTCCTACGAGCAGTACTTC. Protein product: CASSQGSGSSYEQYF.

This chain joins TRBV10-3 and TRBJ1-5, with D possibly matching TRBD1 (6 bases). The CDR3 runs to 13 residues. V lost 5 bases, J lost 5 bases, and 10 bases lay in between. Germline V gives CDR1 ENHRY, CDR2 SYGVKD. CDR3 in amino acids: CAISTRGDQPQHF. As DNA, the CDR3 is TGTGCCATCAGTACCAGGGGAGATCAGCCCCAGCATTTT.

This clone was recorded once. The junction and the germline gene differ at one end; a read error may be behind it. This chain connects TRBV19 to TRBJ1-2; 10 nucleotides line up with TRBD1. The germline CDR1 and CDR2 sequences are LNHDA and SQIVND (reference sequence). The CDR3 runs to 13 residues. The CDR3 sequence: CASSSRDRGVLAF. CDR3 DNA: TGTGCCAGTAGTTCGCGGGACAGGGGTGTCTTAGCCTTC.

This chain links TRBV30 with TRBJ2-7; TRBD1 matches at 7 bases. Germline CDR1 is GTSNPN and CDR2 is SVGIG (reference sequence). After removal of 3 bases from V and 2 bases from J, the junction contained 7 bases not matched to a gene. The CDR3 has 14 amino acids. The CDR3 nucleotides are TGTGCCTGGAGGGTCCCGGGACAGCCCTACGAGCAGTACTTC. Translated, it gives CAWRVPGQPYEQYF. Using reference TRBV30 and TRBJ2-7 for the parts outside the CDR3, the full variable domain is SQTIHQWPATLVQPVGSPLSLECTVEGTSNPNLYWYRQAAGRGLQLLFYSVGIGQISSEVPQNLSASRPQDRQFILSSKKLLLSDSGFYLCAWRVPGQPYEQYFGPGTRLTVT.

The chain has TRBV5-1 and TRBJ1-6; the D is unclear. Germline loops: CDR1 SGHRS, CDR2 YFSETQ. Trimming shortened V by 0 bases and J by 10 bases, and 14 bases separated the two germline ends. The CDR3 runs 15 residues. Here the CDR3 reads CASSLGAGIGSPLHF. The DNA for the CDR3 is TGCGCCAGCAGCTTGGGGGCTGGTATAGGCTCACCCCTCCACTTT.